The present T cell receptor beta chain was sequenced within a study of shared clonotypes between healthy human individuals. The CDR3 has 14 residues. Trimming left V 0 bases short and J 3 bases short, with 8 bases between. The germline CDR1 and CDR2 sequences are ENHRY and SYGVKD. Only in-frame clones appear in the TCRdb table, and some are missing; sequencing was by immunoSEQ multiplex PCR. The sample comprises 300,000 to 400,000 clones, about 74% of which are singletons, and about 9.4% rests with the top ten. The sequenced sample consisted of memory CD4+ T cells sorted from blood. This sample's subset: CD45RA-negative fraction. This chain connects TRBV10-3 to TRBJ1-2; D not resolved. The clonotype originates from a man between 25 and 39 years old in good health. The CDR3 loop is CAISESPFDYGYTF. The CDR3 DNA sequence: TGTGCCATCAGTGAGTCGCCTTTTGACTATGGCTACACCTTC.